This T cell receptor beta chain was recorded in a study of blood T cell repertoires in COVID-19. The V segment lost 5 bases and the J segment 6 bases; nucleotides outside the gene matches: 6. The CDR3 runs 15 residues. Germline-derived CDR1 and CDR2 are KGHDR and SFDVKD. In the original analysis: Reference gene primer amplification gave nucleated cell count estimates. The protocol was immunoSEQ multiplex PCR, while the TCRdb copy is restricted to in-frame clones and leaves out a portion. The V and J calls and clone size come from that table; D and trimming were worked out from the DNA. The sample has fewer than 300,000 clones, 90% seen once; the top ten hold 0.95% to 1.2%. Those enrolled, adults aged 18 to 89 years, came from roughly 23 US areas.

This rearrangement joins TRBV24-1 to TRBJ2-1; 10 bases match TRBD2. What was sequenced was PBMCs or T cells enriched from blood (not recorded which). This receptor was identified in a woman in her twenties or thirties who had recovered from COVID-19. DNA for the CDR3: TGTGCCACCAGTGCAGCAGCGGGAGGGGGCAATGAGCAGTTCTTC. Its translation is CATSAAAGGGNEQFF.